Detailed here is one T cell receptor (beta chain). The sample belongs to a study of blood T cell repertoires in COVID-19. Study background: The samples span acute and convalescent COVID-19 from the United States, Italy and Spain. T cells, B-cell-depleted T cells, or PBMCs supplied cDNA or gDNA.

Only in-frame clones appear in the TCRdb table, and some are missing; sequencing was by immunoSEQ multiplex PCR. The table includes hundreds of thousands of clones, roughly 90% detected once. The ends were cut back, 5 bases at V and 4 bases at J, with 17 bases in the middle. Germline V gives CDR1 SQVTM, CDR2 ANQGSEA. The CDR3 is 14 residues long. Those enrolled, adults aged roughly 18 to 95 years, came from roughly 23 US areas. V usage is TRBV29-1 and J usage is TRBJ1-2; D gene unclear. Sequenced material: PBMCs or T cells enriched from blood (not recorded which). The sequence was collected from a woman between 18 and 29 years old with acute COVID-19. CDR3 sequence (DNA): TGCAGCGTTTGGGAGGGTGCAGTGGGCTATGGCTACACCTTC. Translated: CSVWEGAVGYGYTF.